This T cell receptor beta chain was profiled in a study of blood T cell repertoires in COVID-19. Assay: immunoSEQ multiplex PCR; the TCRdb copy retains only in-frame clones and omits some. The data show about 330,000 clones, approximately 88% seen once. The germline gives CDR1 SNHLY, CDR2 FYNNEI. Germline trimming cut 4 bases from V and 9 bases from J; bases unmatched to any gene: 8. CDR3 length: 14 amino acids. The sequenced sample was peripheral blood. This receptor was obtained from a man aged 25-45 years with COVID-19, enrolled during active disease. The chain employs TRBV2 and TRBJ2-4; 8 bases map to TRBD1. CDR3 nucleotides: TGTGCCAGCAGTGCTGGACAGGGACGCACCATTCAGTACTTC. As protein: CASSAGQGRTIQYF.